Below are 12 T cell receptor beta chains sequenced from a single sample in a study of blood T cell repertoires in COVID-19 (dated by TCRdb to the early 2020s). Preparation of the library involved the immunoSEQ multiplex PCR assay. TCRdb holds this immuneACCESS table with in-frame rearrangements only. Some clones are missing; in checked studies, unresolved V genes explain under half, and the rest has no known cause. Recorded for this sample are fewer than 250,000 clones; nearly 85% of them occurred a single time. More than 5.5% of the sample goes to the ten largest clones. The material sequenced was peripheral blood. The receptors stem from a human donor in a cohort sampled during active COVID-19.

Written as DNA, the CDR3 is TGTGCCAGCAGCTTGGTTGATTTGACAGGGTATCGTGGCGGGGAGCTGTTTTTT. Amino acid sequence: CASSLVDLTGYRGGELFF. The J gene is TRBJ2-2, the V gene TRBV5-6, with 7 bases that match TRBD1. Per germline, CDR1 SGHDT and CDR2 YYEEEE. V shed 0 bases, J shed 7 bases, and the junction held 15 bases outside the gene matches. The CDR3 sequence is 18 residues long.

CDR3 protein: CASSVRDYYNTGELFF. DNA for the CDR3: TGTGCCAGCAGCGTCCGGGACTATTATAACACCGGGGAGCTGTTTTTT. The chain uses TRBV13 and TRBJ2-2, with TRBD2 matching 7 bases. Germline CDR1 is PRHDT and CDR2 is FYEKMQ (reference sequence). V lost 5 bases, J lost 2 bases, and 8 bases stayed unmatched. The CDR3 has 16 amino acids.

V usage is TRBV20-1 and J usage is TRBJ2-1, with 11 bases matching TRBD2. The CDR3 length is 18 residues. V lost 3 bases, J lost 8 bases, and 18 bases stayed unmatched. Germline V gene lookup returns CDR1 DFQATT and CDR2 SNEGSKA (reference sequence). CDR3 nucleotides: TGCAGTGCTAGTGGACCTACTTTTAGCGGGAGGGCGGGAGATGAGCAGTTCTTC. Amino acid sequence: CSASGPTFSGRAGDEQFF.

The chain is built from TRBV9 and TRBJ2-1; TRBD2 matches 7 bases. CDR3 length: 15 amino acids. Germline CDR1 and CDR2: SGDLS and YYNGEE. The V and J ends lost 3 bases and 7 bases, in that order; junction bases with no gene match: 10. CDR3 in amino acids: CASSGRGSGQNEQFF. The CDR3 region has the DNA TGTGCCAGCAGCGGCCGAGGTAGCGGGCAAAATGAGCAGTTCTTC.

The V call is TRBV4-2, the J call TRBJ1-2; 10 nucleotides match TRBD1. Unmatched junction bases numbered 6, after V lost 5 bases and J lost 6 bases. This CDR3 has 14 residues. Germline CDR1 and CDR2: LGHNA and YNFKEQ. The chain's CDR3 is CASSKKGTGDGYTF. CDR3 coding DNA: TGTGCCAGCAGCAAAAAGGGGACAGGGGATGGCTACACCTTC.

This clone was seen only a few times. The chain has TRBV30 and TRBJ2-7, with 8 bases aligning to TRBD1. This CDR3 is 11 amino acids long. CDR1 is GTSNPN, CDR2 SVGIG, per germline (reference sequence). V gave up 3 bases and J gave up 6 bases; unmatched junction bases: 1. CDR3 coding DNA: TGTGCCTGGAGGACAGGGGCCGAGCAGTACTTC. Its protein product is CAWRTGAEQYF.

This CDR3 is CASSQGYRRPRLTNYGYTF. The CDR3 coding sequence is TGTGCCAGCAGCCAAGGGTACAGACGGCCACGTTTAACTAACTATGGCTACACCTTC. V and J are TRBV3-1 (or the pseudogene TRBV3-2) and TRBJ1-2; no clear D gene. The CDR3 is 19 residues long. Germline CDR1 LGHDT, CDR2 YNNKEL (reference sequence). Trimming removed 1 base from V and 0 bases from J, with 21 bases in between.

The chain carries TRBV6-7 and TRBJ1-3; D unclear. TRBV6-7 is designated an ORF whose function remains uncertain. The CDR3 runs 17 residues. V was pared by 7 bases and J by 2 bases, with 21 bases between. In DNA form, the CDR3 reads TGTGCCAGCACCAATCCTCCCCGGGTAGAGGCTGGAAACACCATATATTTT. Its protein is CASTNPPRVEAGNTIYF.

The rearrangement joins TRBV4-1 to TRBJ2-1; 7 bases agree with TRBD2. The V gene end was trimmed by 0 bases and the J gene end by 4 bases; junction bases not matched to a gene: 18. The CDR3 loop spans 20 amino acids. From germline, CDR1 is MGHRA and CDR2 YSYEKL. CDR3 bases: TGCGCCAGCAGCCAAGAAAGGTGGAGGGCGCGGCTAGCGGCTTACAATGAGCAGTTCTTC. It encodes CASSQERWRARLAAYNEQFF.

V usage is TRBV6-5 and J usage is TRBJ2-7, with D maybe TRBD2 (5 bases). Between the trimmed V and J ends, which lost 6 bases and 2 bases, there was a span of 14 bases. Germline CDR1 is MNHEY and CDR2 is SVGAGI. This CDR3 is built from 14 residues. CDR3 residues: CASSPDFNPYEQYF. DNA of the CDR3: TGTGCCAGCAGCCCGGACTTTAACCCCTACGAGCAGTACTTC.

The chain joins TRBV6-5 to TRBJ1-2, with 8 bases identical to TRBD1. V was clipped by 8 bases and J by 8 bases; unmatched bases: 16. CDR1 and CDR2 (germline): MNHEY, SVGAGI. The CDR3 has 15 amino acids. CDR3 coding DNA: TGTGCCAGCGGGCCAGACAGGGGCTACAGGTTAGGCTACACCTTC. Its protein is CASGPDRGYRLGYTF.

This clone was detected once. The chain links TRBV30 to TRBJ1-1, with a weak D call TRBD1 (5 bases). The CDR3 is 13 residues long. The germline V gene encodes CDR1 GTSNPN and CDR2 SVGIG (reference sequence). Trimming took 3 bases from V and 1 from J, leaving 9 bases between them. CDR3 coding DNA: TGTGCCTGGAGGAGGACACCGAACACTGAAGCTTTCTTT. It specifies CAWRRTPNTEAFF.